This T cell receptor (beta chain) was observed in a study of radiotherapy plus CTLA-4 blockade in lung cancer. The V gene's germline CDR1 is MDHEN and CDR2 SYDVKM. Trimming cost V 0 bases and J 0 bases, with 9 bases left between them. The CDR3 covers 17 residues. Assay: immunoSEQ multiplex PCR; the TCRdb copy retains only in-frame clones and omits some. This table has about 60,000 clones, about 80% appearing once. This specimen was peripheral blood, taken from a patient treated with radiotherapy plus ipilimumab. This sequence was found in a human donor with non-small cell lung cancer who had a partial response to radiotherapy plus ipilimumab. The V and J genes are TRBV28 and TRBJ2-6; D is unclear. CDR3 bases: TGTGCCAGCAGTTTATGGACTTCGGCCTCTGGGGCCAACGTCCTGACTTTC. It codes for CASSLWTSASGANVLTF.